This T cell receptor beta chain originates from a study of blood T cell repertoires in COVID-19. Study-wide context: Spain, Italy and the United States supplied samples that represented acute and convalescent COVID-19. PBMCs, B-cell-depleted T cells, or T cells were the source of the cDNA or gDNA that made up the material.

In terms of age and location, participants ranged from roughly 18 to 100 years and lived in about two dozen US areas. Recovered Cohort 3 donors showed two negative PCRs, clearance, or symptom resolution. Germline V gives CDR1 LGHNA, CDR2 YNFKEQ. The CDR3 covers 16 residues. J gave up 4 bases and V 0 bases, and 2 bases lay outside the gene matches. Profiling relied on immunoSEQ multiplex PCR, and the TCRdb table lists in-frame clones only, not all of them. The sample records some 270,000 clones, 75% to 90% being singletons. Sample: PBMCs or T cells enriched from blood (not recorded which). V gene TRBV4-2 combines with J gene TRBJ2-1; the match to TRBD1 covers 11 bases. This TCR was sampled from a woman aged 25 to 39 who had recovered from COVID-19. As DNA, the CDR3 is TGTGCCAGCAGCCAAGATAGGGACAGGGGGTACAATGAGCAGTTCTTC. As protein: CASSQDRDRGYNEQFF.